A selection of T cell receptor beta chains follows, all from one sample in a study of blood T cell repertoires in COVID-19. Sequenced by immunoSEQ multiplex PCR; TCRdb stores in-frame clones only, minus some. This sample has 72,000 or so clones, with approximately 89% found just once. The sequenced sample consisted of peripheral blood. Receptors originate from a woman aged 60-75 years with acute or convalescent COVID-19. CDR3s include the opening cysteine and the closing phenylalanine or tryptophan. Each record gives: V gene, clone size, CDR3 protein. Some rows have no size entry. The others give once, few or many, or a class for an expanded clone.

>TRBV7-9|-
CASSLGRRGAQETQYF
>TRBV5-1|-
CASSSGQGRYGYTF
>TRBV6-5|-
CASIAGLSNQPQHF
>TRBV4-1|-
CASSQVAGGASQETQYF
>TRBV9|-
CASSVQGTYGYTF
>TRBV2|-
CATGGSTEAFF
>TRBV28|-
CASSLQGVNEKLFF
>TRBV6-6|-
CALWGGTEAFF
>TRBV28|-
CASSSLQGVNVLTF
>TRBV11-2|few
CASRNSGGKDTEAFF
>TRBV7-2|-
CASSLLNWDRASPLHF
>TRBV3-1/TRBV3-2|-
CASSLTSGESYEQYF
>TRBV27|-
CASRDSQPRGEQFF
>TRBV3-1/TRBV3-2|-
CASSQAQTNEKLFF
>TRBV7-9|-
CASSPPGQSNSPLHF
>TRBV24-1|-
CATSDYFPEMRTGVNQPQHF
>TRBV19|-
CASSIDTRNTEAFF
>TRBV13|-
CASSLGESSYNEQFF
>TRBV6-1|-
CASSEKGALTWNTIYF
>TRBV5-6|-
CASSLEYGGEQYF
>TRBV28|-
CASTLGGSYEQYF